The clone carrying this T cell receptor beta chain has a single count. Its antigen is not identified. V was clipped by 0 bases and J by 2 bases; unmatched bases: 3. The germline V gene encodes CDR1 LNHNV and CDR2 YYDKDF (reference sequence). This CDR3 is built from 15 residues. These data come from a study of PD-L1 blockade in urothelial cancer. Study at large: Blood drawn 3 weeks (second dose) and 6 weeks after treatment start was analyzed. T cells were recovered from blood samples at a median of around 140,000.

The data were produced by immunoSEQ multiplex PCR, yet TCRdb's version contains in-frame clones alone and is incomplete. This table holds roughly 56,000 clones, over 70% found once. Study results and limitations: Pretreatment peripheral blood TCR clonality that fell below the median predicted better survival among the patients studied.

The sample in question was PBMCs, obtained around atezolizumab (anti-PD-L1) treatment. The rearrangement links TRBV15 to TRBJ1-2, with 7 bases aligning to TRBD1. This TCR was sampled from a man aged 70-80 years with urothelial cancer. Here the CDR3 DNA reads TGTGCCACCAGCAGAGACCCGACAGGGAACTATGGCTACACCTTC. It is translated as CATSRDPTGNYGYTF.